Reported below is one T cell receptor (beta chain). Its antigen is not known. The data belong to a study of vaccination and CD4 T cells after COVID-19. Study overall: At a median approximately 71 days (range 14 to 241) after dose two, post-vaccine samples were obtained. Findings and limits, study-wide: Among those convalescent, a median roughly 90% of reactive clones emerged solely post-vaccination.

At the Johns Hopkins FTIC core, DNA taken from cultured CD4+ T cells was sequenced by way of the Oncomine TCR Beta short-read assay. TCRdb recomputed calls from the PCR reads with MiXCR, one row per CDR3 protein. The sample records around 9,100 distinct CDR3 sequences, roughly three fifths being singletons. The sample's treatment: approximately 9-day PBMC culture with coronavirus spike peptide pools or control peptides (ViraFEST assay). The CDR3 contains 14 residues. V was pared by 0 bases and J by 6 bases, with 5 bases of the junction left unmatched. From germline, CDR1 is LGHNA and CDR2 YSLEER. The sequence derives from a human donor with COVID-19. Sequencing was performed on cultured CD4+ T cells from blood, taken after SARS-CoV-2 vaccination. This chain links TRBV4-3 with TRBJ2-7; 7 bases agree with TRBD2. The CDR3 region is CASSQDRGGVEQYF. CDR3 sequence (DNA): TGCGCCAGCAGCCAAGATAGGGGAGGGGTCGAGCAGTACTTC.